This TCR beta chain was captured by sequencing in a study of blood T cells in healthy people across ages. Together with a sample-barcoded 5' primer, a J-beta primer mix was included in a second PCR lasting about 6 to 12 cycles. TCRdb processed the 5' RACE reads anew with MiXCR; each CDR3 protein has one entry. The table has hundreds of thousands of distinct CDR3 sequences, roughly two fifths seen once. This CDR3 contains 17 residues. Trimming removed 4 bases at V and 3 bases at J, with 22 bases between. The germline gives CDR1 SGHDT, CDR2 YYEEEE. This sequence originates from a woman aged 55-70 years in good health. Input material: blood. This chain uses TRBV5-6 with TRBJ1-1; D is perhaps TRBD1 (5 bases). CDR3 sequence reads: CASSAIQGTSWDTEAFF. As DNA, the CDR3 is TGTGCCAGCAGCGCGATCCAGGGTACCAGCTGGGACACTGAAGCTTTCTTT.